This T cell receptor (beta chain) was retrieved from a study of cytomegalovirus exposure and HLA in healthy donors. Study results and limitations: A few of the chains that were CMV-associated were confirmed in vitro to be specific for CMV antigens. As a later analysis showed, a missense DCLRE1C variant was linked to trimming of TCR beta V- and J-genes. As was reported, the HLA-A and HLA-B alleles of most subjects were accurately predicted from TCR beta sequences.

Use of 60 Vbeta and 13 Jbeta primers characterized the PCR. Here immunoSEQ multiplex PCR was the method, and the copy in TCRdb shows in-frame clones only, minus some. The table lists about 150,000 clones, 76% of them singletons, with 1.5% to 2% in the top ten. Germline V gene sequence: CDR1 GTSNPN, CDR2 SVGIG (reference sequence). The CDR3 loop spans 13 amino acids. V trimming: 5 bases; J trimming: 8 bases; junction bases outside the gene matches: 4. Points on this clone: Its antigen is currently unknown.

The source of this sequence is a man aged 35 to 55 in good health and CMV-seronegative. J is TRBJ1-6 and V is TRBV30; TRBD1 matches 9 bases. The sample taken for sequencing was PBMCs. For the CDR3, the DNA is TGTGCCTGGTGCCGGGACAGGGATTCACCCCTCCACTTT. Amino acids: CAWCRDRDSPLHF.